A single sample gave rise to the 6 T cell receptor beta chains below, sequenced in a study of PD-1 blockade in mismatch repair-deficient tumors. Only in-frame clones appear in the TCRdb table, and some are missing; sequencing was by immunoSEQ multiplex PCR. This sample has around 100,000 clones, with around three quarters found just once. Sequencing was performed on peripheral blood, taken 60 weeks after starting pembrolizumab. The receptors come from an adult with mismatch repair-deficient cancer.

The chain links TRBV9 to TRBJ2-5; 12 bases fit TRBD2. CDR1 is SGDLS and CDR2 is YYNGEE in the germline V gene. The CDR3 is 16 residues long. The trim removed 3 bases at V and 0 bases at J, leaving 3 bases unmatched. DNA for the CDR3: TGTGCCAGCAGCGGGACTAGCGGGAATTACCAAGAGACCCAGTACTTC. Translating it yields CASSGTSGNYQETQYF.

The CDR3 nucleotides are TGTGCCAGCAGTTACGACATAGAGAACACTGAAGCTTTCTTT. Translation gives CASSYDIENTEAFF. This chain uses TRBV6-6 with TRBJ1-1; D gene uncertain. Trimming took off 2 bases at V and 1 base at J, with 8 bases between the two ends. The length of the CDR3 is 14 residues. Looked up from germline, CDR1 is MNHNY and CDR2 is SVGAGI (reference sequence).

The gene calls are TRBV11-3 and TRBJ2-5; D possibly corresponds to TRBD2 (6 bases). The V end lost 0 bases, the J end lost 5 bases, and 16 bases lay between the germline ends. The CDR3 is made up of 16 amino acids. The germline V gene has CDR1 SGHNT and CDR2 YENEEA. CDR3 DNA: TGTGCCAGCAGCTTAGATAGCTCGAGCGGGCGGGAGACCCAGTACTTC. It translates to CASSLDSSSGRETQYF. Supplemented by reference TRBV11-3 and TRBJ2-5, the full variable domain reads EAGVVQSPRYKIIEKKQPVAFWCNPISGHNTLYWYLQNLGQGPELLIRYENEEAVDDSQLPKDRFSAERLKGVDSTLKIQPAELGDSAVYLCASSLDSSSGRETQYFGPGTRLLVL.

The rearrangement uses TRBV5-1 and TRBJ1-1; D gene ambiguous. The CDR3 extends over 14 amino acids. Per the germline V gene, CDR1 is SGHRS and CDR2 is YFSETQ. The V end lost 0 bases, the J end lost 0 bases, and 6 bases lay between the germline ends. CDR3 sequence (DNA): TGCGCCAGCAGCTTGGTAGATATGAACACTGAAGCTTTCTTT. Translated, it gives CASSLVDMNTEAFF.

V and J are TRBV28 and TRBJ1-3, with D tentatively TRBD1 (5 bases). Trimming took 8 bases from V and 0 from J, leaving 17 bases between them. The CDR3 has 16 residues. From germline, CDR1 is MDHEN and CDR2 SYDVKM. The CDR3 spells CASGPPGDPSGNTIYF. CDR3 coding DNA: TGTGCCAGCGGACCTCCGGGGGACCCCTCTGGAAACACCATATATTTT.

This chain joins TRBV2 and TRBJ1-2; D remains unclear. Trimming stripped 3 bases from V and 7 bases from J, with 12 bases between. Germline V gene data show CDR1 as SNHLY and CDR2 as FYNNEI. This CDR3 contains 13 residues. The CDR3 protein is CASSDSTLGGYTF. The CDR3 nucleotides are TGTGCCAGCAGTGATTCGACTCTGGGTGGCTACACCTTC. The variable domain in full, with the rest retrieved from reference TRBV2 and TRBJ1-2, is EPEVTQTPSHQVTQMGQEVILRCVPISNHLYFYWYRQILGQKVEFLVSFYNNEISEKSEIFDDQFSVERPDGSNFTLKIRSTKLEDSAMYFCASSDSTLGGYTFGSGTRLTVV.